This T cell receptor (beta chain) was sequenced for a study of human T cells and chemical hapten exposure. At the level of the study: The variation in per-sample TCR yields arose mainly from small differences in pooled library volumes.

The germline V gene has CDR1 SGHTA and CDR2 FQGTGA. The CDR3 loop spans 14 amino acids. The V gene lost 2 bases and the J gene lost 6 bases, with 12 bases spanning the gap. In the authors' workflow: Ranging from roughly 20,000 to 690,600, TCR counts per sample had a median value of around 94,000. One entry per CDR3 protein results from TCRdb running MiXCR on the RACE reads. These V and J calls are TCRdb output, not the study's own analysis. The sample has 65,000 or so distinct CDR3 sequences, about 6% seen once; the top ten hold just under 3.5%. Whole-study findings and limits: TCRs above 1 in 1000 frequency did not change with DPC sensitization.

The time point here: healthy volunteer bleed at 6 weeks. Someone pulled total RNA out of unfractionated whole blood. This clonotype was counted a few times. No antigen is known for it. Sample: whole blood. The receptor's source is a female donor in good health. Some clones in this sample may be carry-over from other donors' samples. The chain recombines TRBV7-3 with TRBJ2-3, with D hard to call. Written as DNA, the CDR3 is TGTGCCAGCAGCTTAGGGGTCGATAGGGATACGCAGTATTTT. This gives the protein CASSLGVDRDTQYF.